This is a list of T cell receptor beta chains from one sample in a study of cytomegalovirus exposure and HLA in healthy donors. Repertoires were generated with immunoSEQ multiplex PCR, while TCRdb's copy carries only in-frame clones and drops some. This sample has around 150,000 clones; approximately 68% occur once, and the top ten carry roughly 4.7%. Sequenced sample: PBMCs. Receptors originate from a man aged 55-75 years in good health and CMV-seronegative. Each CDR3 is given without its conserved first and last residue. Rows give clone size only sometimes, using once, few, many, or a class for an expanded clone.

j_call: TRBJ2-3
v_call: TRBV6-1
clone_size: NA
cdr3_aa: ASIRAGGLTDTQY

j_call: TRBJ2-7
v_call: TRBV30
clone_size: NA
cdr3_aa: AWSVVPNEQY

j_call: TRBJ1-4
v_call: TRBV6-5
clone_size: NA
cdr3_aa: ASSYLRVRSEKLF

j_call: TRBJ1-5
v_call: TRBV4-1
clone_size: NA
cdr3_aa: ASSLTRSGSDQPQH

j_call: NA
v_call: TRBV7-2
clone_size: NA
cdr3_aa: ASSLVSGLDYEQY

j_call: TRBJ1-5
v_call: TRBV15
clone_size: NA
cdr3_aa: ATKQGRQPQH

j_call: TRBJ1-2
v_call: TRBV28
clone_size: once
cdr3_aa: ASSPGQGAYGYT

j_call: TRBJ2-5
v_call: TRBV14
clone_size: NA
cdr3_aa: ASSQDPRVGGQETQY

j_call: TRBJ1-4
v_call: TRBV19
clone_size: NA
cdr3_aa: ASSVQGGENEKLF

j_call: TRBJ1-1
v_call: TRBV4-2
clone_size: NA
cdr3_aa: ASSQDYDRAIEAF

j_call: TRBJ2-7
v_call: TRBV5-1
clone_size: NA
cdr3_aa: ASSLAKTSGTYEQY

j_call: TRBJ2-2
v_call: TRBV6-5
clone_size: NA
cdr3_aa: ASIHGRGNTGELF

j_call: TRBJ2-7
v_call: TRBV6-4
clone_size: once
cdr3_aa: ASIGSLGEGTRSYEQY

j_call: TRBJ1-5
v_call: TRBV19
clone_size: NA
cdr3_aa: ASSKGRGSQPQH

j_call: TRBJ2-7
v_call: TRBV28
clone_size: NA
cdr3_aa: ASRFMRVSYEQY

j_call: TRBJ2-1
v_call: TRBV28
clone_size: few
cdr3_aa: ASSSIAGVYNEQF

j_call: TRBJ1-1
v_call: TRBV6-5
clone_size: NA
cdr3_aa: ASSYWAENTEAF

j_call: TRBJ1-2
v_call: TRBV9
clone_size: NA
cdr3_aa: ASSAQGVANYGYT

j_call: TRBJ1-1
v_call: TRBV9
clone_size: NA
cdr3_aa: ASSGSTGGSHNTKAF

j_call: TRBJ2-2
v_call: TRBV5-1
clone_size: NA
cdr3_aa: ASTPLSGISGGELF

j_call: TRBJ2-4
v_call: TRBV12-2
clone_size: NA
cdr3_aa: ASRTRGGLAKNIQY

j_call: TRBJ2-3
v_call: TRBV7-9
clone_size: NA
cdr3_aa: ASSPTGGTDTQY

j_call: TRBJ1-1
v_call: TRBV28
clone_size: once
cdr3_aa: ASSFHGQGITEAF

j_call: TRBJ1-1
v_call: TRBV6-5
clone_size: once
cdr3_aa: ASRTTGLLNTEAF

j_call: TRBJ1-3
v_call: TRBV30
clone_size: NA
cdr3_aa: AWSPPGGNTIY

j_call: TRBJ2-7
v_call: TRBV6-5
clone_size: NA
cdr3_aa: ASSSGTSGAEQY

j_call: TRBJ2-7
v_call: TRBV1
clone_size: NA
cdr3_aa: TSSQDRGRSSYEQY

j_call: TRBJ2-7
v_call: TRBV6-5
clone_size: NA
cdr3_aa: ASRPNRGERYEQY

j_call: TRBJ1-5
v_call: TRBV19
clone_size: NA
cdr3_aa: ASSIAAGSNQPQH

j_call: TRBJ2-7
v_call: TRBV28
clone_size: NA
cdr3_aa: ASSLYRVNSYEQY

j_call: TRBJ1-2
v_call: TRBV7-2
clone_size: NA
cdr3_aa: ASSLNSVEGGGYT

j_call: TRBJ1-1
v_call: TRBV28
clone_size: NA
cdr3_aa: ASSTSGQGAAEAF

j_call: TRBJ1-1
v_call: TRBV5-1
clone_size: NA
cdr3_aa: ASSGGQPSNTEAF

j_call: TRBJ2-3
v_call: TRBV7-2
clone_size: NA
cdr3_aa: ASKRGGRADTQY

j_call: TRBJ2-1
v_call: TRBV29-1
clone_size: NA
cdr3_aa: SVEDLDGTYNEQF

j_call: TRBJ1-1
v_call: TRBV7-2
clone_size: NA
cdr3_aa: ASSLDLGELNTEAF

j_call: TRBJ1-3
v_call: TRBV5-5
clone_size: NA
cdr3_aa: ASSIRQGLGNTIY

j_call: TRBJ2-5
v_call: TRBV19
clone_size: few
cdr3_aa: ASGTSGRRYETQY

j_call: TRBJ1-1
v_call: TRBV30
clone_size: few
cdr3_aa: AWSPSTAEAF

j_call: TRBJ2-7
v_call: TRBV5-1
clone_size: NA
cdr3_aa: ASSLNLQGTSSFYEQY

j_call: TRBJ2-6
v_call: TRBV13
clone_size: few
cdr3_aa: ASSLATGTSASGANVLT

j_call: TRBJ2-7
v_call: TRBV2
clone_size: NA
cdr3_aa: ASRRGLAESSYEQY

j_call: TRBJ2-4
v_call: TRBV28
clone_size: NA
cdr3_aa: ASSNRVQNIQY

j_call: TRBJ2-2
v_call: TRBV28
clone_size: NA
cdr3_aa: AGAGNTGELF

j_call: TRBJ2-2
v_call: TRBV5-1
clone_size: once
cdr3_aa: ASSLEVAGKGTSGRSRTGELF

j_call: TRBJ2-1
v_call: TRBV6-4
clone_size: NA
cdr3_aa: ASRKLVPEQF

j_call: TRBJ2-1
v_call: TRBV25-1
clone_size: NA
cdr3_aa: ASTQAGGRNEQF

j_call: TRBJ1-6
v_call: TRBV5-1
clone_size: NA
cdr3_aa: ASSLGGNSPLH

j_call: TRBJ1-3
v_call: TRBV5-4
clone_size: NA
cdr3_aa: ASSAGAPGNTIY